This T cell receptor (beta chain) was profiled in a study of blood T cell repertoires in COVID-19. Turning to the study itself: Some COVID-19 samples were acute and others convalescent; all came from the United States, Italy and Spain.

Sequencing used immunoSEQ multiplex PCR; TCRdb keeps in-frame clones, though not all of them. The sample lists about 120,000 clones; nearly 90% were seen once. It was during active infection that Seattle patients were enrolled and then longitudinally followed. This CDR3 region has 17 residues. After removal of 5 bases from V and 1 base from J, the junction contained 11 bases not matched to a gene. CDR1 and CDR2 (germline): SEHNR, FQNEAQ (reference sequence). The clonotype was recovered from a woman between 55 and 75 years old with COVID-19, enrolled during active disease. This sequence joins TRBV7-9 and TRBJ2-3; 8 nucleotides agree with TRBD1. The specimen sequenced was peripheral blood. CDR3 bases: TGTGCCAGCAGCCGCGGACAGGGCATCACGCGCACAGATACGCAGTATTTT. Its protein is CASSRGQGITRTDTQYF.